This T cell receptor beta chain was sequenced during a study of blood T cell repertoires in COVID-19. Study-wide context: COVID-19 samples from acute and convalescent phases originated in the United States, Italy and Spain. The analysed material was cDNA or gDNA that came from T cells, B-cell-depleted T cells, or PBMCs.

Original analysis: Scientists estimated how many nucleated cells there were by amplifying reference gene primers. The protocol was immunoSEQ multiplex PCR, while the TCRdb copy is restricted to in-frame clones and leaves out a portion. The V and J calls and clone size were taken over from that table, and D and trimming were inferred from the DNA. This table holds 97,000 or so clones, nearly 90% found once. V lost 4 bases, J lost 4 bases, and 10 bases lay in between. CDR3 length equals 13 residues. CDR1 is LGHNA, CDR2 YSLEER, per germline. This clonotype was sampled from a man over 45 with active COVID-19. The source material was peripheral blood. The gene calls are TRBV4-3 and TRBJ1-2; D remains unclear. The CDR3 DNA reads TGCGCCAGCAGCCCGCGGGGTAGCTATGGCTACACCTTC. Its translation is CASSPRGSYGYTF.